The sample holds a few counts of the clone carrying this T cell receptor (beta chain). Mouse gene names and germline throughout. Read coverage stops 1 residue before the CDR3 terminus; the germline J gene supplies the remainder. This sample stems from a study of tissue T cells after allogeneic stem cell transplantation. TCRdb's table, derived via immunoSEQ multiplex PCR, lists solely in-frame clones and lacks some. The sample has some 5,700 clones; under 60% are singletons. Trimming left V 4 bases short and J 4 bases short, with 10 bases between. The CDR3 is made up of 12 amino acids. Germline V CDR1 and CDR2: SGHLS, HYDKME. The time point here: mouse harvest day 7 after allogeneic transplant. The graft held 10^6 splenic CD5+ T cells and 10^7 T-cell-depleted bone marrow cells. Mice had MHC-mismatched B6 into BALB/c GVHD, sampled day 7 or 14.

This sequence was found in a female BALB/c mouse given C57BL/6 T cells with graft-versus-host disease after an allogeneic hematopoietic cell transplant. Sequenced material: gut tissue. This sequence joins TRBV12-2 and TRBJ2-7; D unresolved. The CDR3 is CASSLTEYEQYF. CDR3 bases read: TGTGCCAGCTCACTTACAGAATATGAACAGTAC.